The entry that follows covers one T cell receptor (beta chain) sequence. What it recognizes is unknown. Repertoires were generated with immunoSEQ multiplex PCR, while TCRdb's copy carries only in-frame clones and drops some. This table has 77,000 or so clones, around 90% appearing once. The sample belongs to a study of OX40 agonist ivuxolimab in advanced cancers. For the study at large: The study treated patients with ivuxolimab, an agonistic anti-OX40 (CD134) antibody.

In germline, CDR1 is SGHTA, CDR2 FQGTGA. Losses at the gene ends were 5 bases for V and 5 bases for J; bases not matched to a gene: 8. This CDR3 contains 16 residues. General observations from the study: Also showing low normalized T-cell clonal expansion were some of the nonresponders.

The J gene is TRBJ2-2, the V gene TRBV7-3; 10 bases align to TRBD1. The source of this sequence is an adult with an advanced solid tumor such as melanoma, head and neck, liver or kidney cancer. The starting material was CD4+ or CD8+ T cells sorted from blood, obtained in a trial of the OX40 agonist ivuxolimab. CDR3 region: CASSLYGTGVTGELFF. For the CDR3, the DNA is TGTGCCAGCAGCCTGTACGGGACAGGGGTTACCGGGGAGCTGTTTTTT.